This passage covers 18 T cell receptor beta chains from one sample sequenced in a study of blood T cell repertoires in COVID-19. TCRdb keeps only in-frame clones here, not all; method: immunoSEQ multiplex PCR. Of some 250,000 clones listed, about nine tenths are singletons. The specimen was PBMCs or T cells enriched from blood (not recorded which). These receptors were obtained from a human donor in a cohort exposed to, infected with or recovered from COVID-19 (not recorded which). The donor label of this sample is uncertain.

V usage is TRBV7-9 and J usage is TRBJ2-5; D may be TRBD1 (5 bases). V shed 6 bases and J shed 2 bases, with 16 bases lying between them. Looked up from germline, CDR1 is SEHNR and CDR2 is FQNEAQ (reference sequence). This CDR3 contains 15 residues. CDR3 bases: TGTGCCAGCAGTATAGGGGTCGACAGACAAGAGACCCAGTACTTC. It translates to CASSIGVDRQETQYF.

In its sample, this clone was seen a few times. This rearrangement joins TRBV6-5 to TRBJ1-2, with no clear D. From germline, CDR1 is MNHEY and CDR2 SVGAGI. Trimming left V 6 bases short and J 1 base short, with 12 bases between. The CDR3 runs 14 residues. CDR3 nucleotides: TGTGCCAGCAGCAACGGGATGATTAACTATGGCTACACCTTC. Translating gives CASSNGMINYGYTF.

The J gene is TRBJ1-5, the V gene TRBV7-9, with no clear D. V lost 5 bases and J lost 7, with 9 bases in between. Germline lookup yields CDR1 SEHNR and CDR2 FQNEAQ (reference sequence). The CDR3 runs 12 residues. The CDR3 sequence is CASSQEGQPQHF. CDR3 coding DNA: TGTGCCAGCAGCCAAGAGGGACAGCCCCAGCATTTT.

The J gene is TRBJ2-7, the V gene TRBV10-3; TRBD1 matches at 10 bases. Germline assignment: CDR1 ENHRY and CDR2 SYGVKD. V lost 0 bases to trimming and J lost 3 bases; unmatched junction nucleotides: 5. This CDR3 spans 16 amino acids. CDR3 DNA sequence: TGTGCCATCAGTGAGTCTTTAGGACAGGGGGGCTACGAGCAGTACTTC. Its protein is CAISESLGQGGYEQYF.

The chain uses TRBV7-9 and TRBJ2-1, with 13 positions matching TRBD2. Germline V gives CDR1 SEHNR, CDR2 FQNEAQ (reference sequence). CDR3 length: 18 residues. The ends lost 3 bases at V and 4 bases at J; junction bases unmatched: 9. For the CDR3, the DNA is TGTGCCAGCAGCTTGGGGCGACTAGCGGGGGGACTATACAATGAGCAGTTCTTC. It codes for CASSLGRLAGGLYNEQFF.

This chain joins TRBV18 and TRBJ1-2; TRBD1 matches 9 bases. This CDR3 region has 13 residues. Germline assignment: CDR1 KGHSH and CDR2 LQKENI. J was trimmed by 8 bases and V by 6 bases; bases with no gene match: 7. CDR3 in amino acids: CASSWTGEGGYTF. CDR3 nucleotides: TGTGCCAGCTCCTGGACAGGGGAAGGCGGCTACACCTTC.

The genes are TRBV10-2 and TRBJ1-1; D remains ambiguous. The CDR3 runs to 12 residues. Trimming pared 3 bases from V and 7 bases from J, leaving 9 bases between. Germline CDR1 WSHSY, CDR2 SAAADI. CDR3 sequence: CASSETGSEAFF. CDR3 sequence (DNA): TGCGCCAGCAGTGAAACCGGGAGTGAAGCTTTCTTT.

This clone was seen just once. The same CDR3 also results from other DNA sequences found in this sample. The V and J genes are TRBV30 and TRBJ1-1, with TRBD1 matching 7 bases. The V gene's germline CDR1 is GTSNPN and CDR2 SVGIG (reference sequence). The J segment lost 5 bases and the V segment lost 2 bases, leaving 5 bases of the junction unmatched. This CDR3 comprises 13 residues. The CDR3 reads CAWSRQGGTEAFF. Written as DNA, the CDR3 is TGTGCCTGGAGTAGACAGGGCGGGACTGAAGCTTTCTTT.

CDR3 sequence reads: CASSWDRDYYGYTF. The CDR3 DNA follows: TGCGCCAGCAGCTGGGACAGAGATTACTATGGCTACACCTTC. The chain recombines TRBV5-1 with TRBJ1-2; TRBD1 matches 7 bases. With 3 bases clipped from V and 3 bases from J, the junction kept 5 bases outside the gene matches. Germline V gene sequence: CDR1 SGHRS, CDR2 YFSETQ. CDR3 size: 14 residues.

This clone was recorded once. The V gene is TRBV9, the J gene TRBJ2-6, with TRBD1 identical over 11 bases. Germline V gene sequence: CDR1 SGDLS, CDR2 YYNGEE. Losses at the gene ends were 4 bases for V and 3 bases for J; bases not matched to a gene: 6. The CDR3 is made up of 17 amino acids. The CDR3 region is CASSPPDRGRGANVLTF. CDR3 nucleotides: TGTGCCAGCAGCCCGCCGGACAGGGGGCGTGGGGCCAACGTCCTGACTTTC.

The chain couples TRBV30 to TRBJ2-2; D possibly corresponds to TRBD1 (6 bases). The CDR3 is made up of 12 amino acids. Trimming took 1 base from V and 6 from J, leaving 6 bases between them. CDR1 and CDR2 (germline): GTSNPN, SVGIG (reference sequence). This CDR3 is CAWSAGAGELFF. The CDR3 DNA reads as TGTGCCTGGAGTGCAGGGGCCGGGGAGCTGTTTTTT.

This clone showed up just once. The V gene is TRBV2, the J gene TRBJ2-4; D is perhaps TRBD2 (6 bases). Germline V gene sequence: CDR1 SNHLY, CDR2 FYNNEI. V lost 6 bases to trimming and J lost 2 bases, with 26 bases between them. This CDR3 contains 19 residues. The CDR3 is CASRGGANRRVSSKNIQYF. The CDR3 DNA is TGTGCCAGCAGGGGCGGGGCAAACCGGCGTGTTTCCTCCAAAAACATTCAGTACTTC.

The gene calls are TRBV5-6 and TRBJ1-2, with 8 bases that match TRBD1. The germline gives CDR1 SGHDT, CDR2 YYEEEE. This CDR3 has 15 amino acids. V dropped 0 bases and J dropped 4; count of bases not matched to a gene: 5. In DNA, the CDR3 is TGTGCCAGCAGCTTGGAGGGACAGGAGGGCTATGGCTACACCTTC. It translates to CASSLEGQEGYGYTF.

V is TRBV4-1 and J is TRBJ2-2; D is undetermined. CDR3 size: 14 residues. In germline, CDR1 is MGHRA, CDR2 YSYEKL. Trimming left V 3 bases short and J 3 bases short, with 8 bases between. The CDR3 DNA reads TGCGCCAGCAGCCAGATGGAGTACACCGGGGAGCTGTTTTTT. Translating it yields CASSQMEYTGELFF.

This sequence joins TRBV25-1 and TRBJ1-2; tentative D call: TRBD1 (6 bases). Germline CDR1 and CDR2: MGHDK and SYGVNS. V was shortened by 1 base and J by 8 bases, with 17 bases between the two germline ends. The CDR3 covers 15 residues. CDR3 residues: CASSESWRGAEGYTF. The CDR3 bases are TGTGCCAGCAGTGAATCATGGCGGGGGGCGGAAGGCTACACCTTC.

This clone was recorded once. The chain is built from TRBV19 and TRBJ1-2; D possibly corresponds to TRBD1 (6 bases). Trimming shortened V by 3 bases and J by 3 bases, and 14 bases separated the two germline ends. The CDR3 is made up of 15 amino acids. CDR1 is LNHDA, CDR2 SQIVND, per germline (reference sequence). Written as DNA, the CDR3 is TGTGCCAGTAGTATTGTGAAAGGGGGTGACTATGGCTACACCTTC. Protein: CASSIVKGGDYGYTF.

There are a few counts of this clone. The chain is built from TRBV9 and TRBJ1-1; D gene uncertain. CDR1 and CDR2 from the germline V gene are SGDLS and YYNGEE. This CDR3 region has 13 residues. V was pared by 2 bases and J by 3 bases, with 8 bases between. DNA for the CDR3: TGTGCCAGCAGCGTTCACGGGGACACTGAAGCTTTCTTT. Translation gives CASSVHGDTEAFF.

This clone was detected only once. The CDR3 is CASSSSSGGAGEQYF. DNA of the CDR3: TGTGCCAGCAGCTCCTCCAGCGGGGGGGCCGGCGAGCAGTACTTC. V and J are TRBV7-8 and TRBJ2-7; the match to TRBD2 covers 10 bases. The V segment lost 4 bases and the J segment 6 bases; nucleotides outside the gene matches: 9. Germline lookup yields CDR1 SGHVS and CDR2 FQNEAQ. The length of the CDR3 is 15 residues.